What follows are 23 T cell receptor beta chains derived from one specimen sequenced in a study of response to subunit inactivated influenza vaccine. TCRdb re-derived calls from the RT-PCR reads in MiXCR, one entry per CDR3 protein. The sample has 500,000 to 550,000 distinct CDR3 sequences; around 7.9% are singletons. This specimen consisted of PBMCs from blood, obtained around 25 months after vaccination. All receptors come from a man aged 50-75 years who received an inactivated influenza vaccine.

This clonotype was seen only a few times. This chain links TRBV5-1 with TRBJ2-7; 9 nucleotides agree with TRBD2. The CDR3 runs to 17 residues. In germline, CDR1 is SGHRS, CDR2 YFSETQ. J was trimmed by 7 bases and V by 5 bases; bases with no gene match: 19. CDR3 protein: CASSLGIAGGNLGEQYF. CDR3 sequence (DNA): TGCGCCAGCAGTCTTGGGATCGCGGGAGGGAACCTTGGGGAGCAGTACTTC.

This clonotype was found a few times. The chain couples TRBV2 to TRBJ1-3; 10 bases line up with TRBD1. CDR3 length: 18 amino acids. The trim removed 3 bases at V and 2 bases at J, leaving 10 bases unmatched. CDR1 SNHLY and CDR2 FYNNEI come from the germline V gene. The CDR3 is CASSDSMAGTGAGNTIYF. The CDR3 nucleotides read TGTGCCAGCAGTGACTCCATGGCCGGGACAGGGGCTGGAAACACCATATATTTT.

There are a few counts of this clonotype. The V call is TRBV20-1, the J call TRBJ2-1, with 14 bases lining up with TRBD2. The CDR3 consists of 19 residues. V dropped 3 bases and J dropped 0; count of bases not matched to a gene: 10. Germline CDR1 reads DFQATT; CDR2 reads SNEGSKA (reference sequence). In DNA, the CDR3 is TGCAGTGCTAGGGGTGTGGGACTAGCGGGAGAGGGCTCCTACAATGAGCAGTTCTTC. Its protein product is CSARGVGLAGEGSYNEQFF.

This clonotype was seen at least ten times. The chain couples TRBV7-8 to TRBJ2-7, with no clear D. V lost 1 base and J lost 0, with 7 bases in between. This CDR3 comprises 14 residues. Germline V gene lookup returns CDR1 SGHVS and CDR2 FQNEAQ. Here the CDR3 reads CASSLGTDSYEQYF. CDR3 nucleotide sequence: TGTGCCAGCAGCTTAGGGACGGACTCCTACGAGCAGTACTTC.

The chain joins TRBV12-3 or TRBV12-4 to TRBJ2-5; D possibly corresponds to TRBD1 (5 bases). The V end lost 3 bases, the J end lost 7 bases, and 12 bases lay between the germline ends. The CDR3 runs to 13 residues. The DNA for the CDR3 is TGTGCCAGCAGTTTTGACCCCCAGGGGACCCAGTACTTC. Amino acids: CASSFDPQGTQYF.

CDR3: CSAWTRDRGNTEAFF. CDR3 DNA sequence: TGCAGTGCTTGGACTCGGGACAGGGGAAACACTGAAGCTTTCTTT. This chain links TRBV20-1 with TRBJ1-1, with 10 bases that match TRBD1. The CDR3 runs to 15 residues. With V trimmed by 5 bases and J by 2 bases, 8 bases remained unmatched. Germline CDR1 and CDR2: DFQATT and SNEGSKA (reference sequence).

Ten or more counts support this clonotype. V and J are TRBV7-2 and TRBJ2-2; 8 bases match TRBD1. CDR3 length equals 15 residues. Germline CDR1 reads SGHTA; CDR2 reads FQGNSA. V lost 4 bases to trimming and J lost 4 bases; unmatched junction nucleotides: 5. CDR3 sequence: CASSYGQGGTGELFF. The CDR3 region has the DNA TGTGCCAGCAGCTACGGACAGGGCGGCACCGGGGAGCTGTTTTTT.

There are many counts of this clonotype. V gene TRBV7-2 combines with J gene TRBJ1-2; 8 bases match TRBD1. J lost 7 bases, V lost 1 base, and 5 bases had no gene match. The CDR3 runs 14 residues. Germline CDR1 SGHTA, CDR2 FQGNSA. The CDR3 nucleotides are TGTGCCAGCAGCTTAGGGGACAGGATTTTTGGCTACACCTTC. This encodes CASSLGDRIFGYTF.

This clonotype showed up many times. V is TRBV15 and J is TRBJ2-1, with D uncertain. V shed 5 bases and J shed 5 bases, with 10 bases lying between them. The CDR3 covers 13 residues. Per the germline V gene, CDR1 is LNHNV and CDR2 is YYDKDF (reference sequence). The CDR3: CATSEGPNNEQFF. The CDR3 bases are TGTGCCACCAGCGAAGGGCCCAACAATGAGCAGTTCTTC.

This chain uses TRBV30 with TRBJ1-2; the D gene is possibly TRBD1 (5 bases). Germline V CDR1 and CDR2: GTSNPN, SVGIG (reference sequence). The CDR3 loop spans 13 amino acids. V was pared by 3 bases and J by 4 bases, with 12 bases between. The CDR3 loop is CAWRGPGGYGYTF. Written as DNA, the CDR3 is TGTGCCTGGAGGGGCCCCGGGGGCTATGGCTACACCTTC. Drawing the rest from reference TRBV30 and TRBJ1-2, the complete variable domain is SQTIHQWPATLVQPVGSPLSLECTVEGTSNPNLYWYRQAAGRGLQLLFYSVGIGQISSEVPQNLSASRPQDRQFILSSKKLLLSDSGFYLCAWRGPGGYGYTFGSGTRLTVV.

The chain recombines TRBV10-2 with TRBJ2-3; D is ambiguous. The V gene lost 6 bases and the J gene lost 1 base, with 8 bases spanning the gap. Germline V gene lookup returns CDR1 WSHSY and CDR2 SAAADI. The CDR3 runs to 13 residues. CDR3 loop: CASRDPGTDTQYF. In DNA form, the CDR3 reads TGCGCCAGCAGGGACCCGGGCACAGATACGCAGTATTTT.

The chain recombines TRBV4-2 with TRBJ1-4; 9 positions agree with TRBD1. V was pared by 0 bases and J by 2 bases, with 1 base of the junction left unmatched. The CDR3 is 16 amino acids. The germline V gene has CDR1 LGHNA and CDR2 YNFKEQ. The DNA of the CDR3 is TGTGCCAGCAGCCAAGAAGGGACAGGGACTAATGAAAAACTGTTTTTT. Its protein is CASSQEGTGTNEKLFF.

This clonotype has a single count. This chain's CDR3 is CSARDSEAGANEKLFF. CDR3 coding DNA: TGCAGTGCTAGAGATAGTGAGGCAGGAGCGAATGAAAAACTGTTTTTT. The gene calls are TRBV20-1 and TRBJ1-4; D call uncertain. Germline loops: CDR1 DFQATT, CDR2 SNEGSKA (reference sequence). This CDR3 contains 16 residues. V was pared by 0 bases and J by 5 bases, with 16 bases between.

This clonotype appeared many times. The CDR3 region is CASSLPPTGDEQYF. Here the CDR3 DNA reads TGTGCCAGCAGCTTACCACCGACGGGGGACGAGCAGTACTTC. The chain couples TRBV7-8 to TRBJ2-7; the D gene is possibly TRBD2 (6 bases). Germline loops: CDR1 SGHVS, CDR2 FQNEAQ. The length of the CDR3 is 14 residues. The ends were cut back, 2 bases at V and 5 bases at J, with 13 bases in the middle.

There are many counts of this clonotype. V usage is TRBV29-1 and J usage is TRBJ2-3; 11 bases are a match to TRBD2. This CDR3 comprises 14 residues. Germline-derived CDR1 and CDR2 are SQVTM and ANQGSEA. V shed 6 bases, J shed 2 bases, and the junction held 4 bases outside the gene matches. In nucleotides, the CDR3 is TGCAGCGTCGGGACTAGCGGAGTCACAGATACGCAGTATTTT. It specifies CSVGTSGVTDTQYF.

CDR3 sequence reads: CASSLAVDYEQYF. In DNA form, the CDR3 reads TGTGCCAGCAGCTTAGCCGTTGACTACGAGCAGTACTTC. The chain is built from TRBV11-2 and TRBJ2-7; no reliable D call. Trimming cost V 1 base and J 3 bases, with 7 bases left between them. This CDR3 has 13 amino acids. CDR1 and CDR2 (germline): SGHAT, FQNNGV.

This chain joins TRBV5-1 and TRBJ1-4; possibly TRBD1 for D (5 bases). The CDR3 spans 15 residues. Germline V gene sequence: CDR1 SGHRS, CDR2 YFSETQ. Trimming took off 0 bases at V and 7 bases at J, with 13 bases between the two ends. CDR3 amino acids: CASSLAGQKGEKLFF. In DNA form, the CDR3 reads TGCGCCAGCAGCTTGGCAGGACAAAAGGGTGAAAAACTGTTTTTT.

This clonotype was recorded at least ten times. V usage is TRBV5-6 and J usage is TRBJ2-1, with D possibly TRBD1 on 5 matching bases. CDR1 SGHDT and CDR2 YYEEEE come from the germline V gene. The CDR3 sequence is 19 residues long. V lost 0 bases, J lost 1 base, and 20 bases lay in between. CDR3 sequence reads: CASSLVGPRQRISYNEQFF. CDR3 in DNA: TGTGCCAGCAGCTTGGTAGGCCCCCGACAGAGAATTTCCTACAATGAGCAGTTCTTC. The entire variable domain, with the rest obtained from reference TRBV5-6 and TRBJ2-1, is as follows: DAGVTQSPTHLIKTRGQQVTLRCSPKSGHDTVSWYQQALGQGPQFIFQYYEEEERQRGNFPDRFSGHQFPNYSSELNVNALLLGDSALYLCASSLVGPRQRISYNEQFFGPGTRLTVL.

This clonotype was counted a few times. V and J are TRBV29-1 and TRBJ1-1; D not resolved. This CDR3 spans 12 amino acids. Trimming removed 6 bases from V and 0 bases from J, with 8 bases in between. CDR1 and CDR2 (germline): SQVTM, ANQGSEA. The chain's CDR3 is CSVEQLNTEAFF. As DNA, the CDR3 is TGCAGCGTCGAACAGCTGAACACTGAAGCTTTCTTT.

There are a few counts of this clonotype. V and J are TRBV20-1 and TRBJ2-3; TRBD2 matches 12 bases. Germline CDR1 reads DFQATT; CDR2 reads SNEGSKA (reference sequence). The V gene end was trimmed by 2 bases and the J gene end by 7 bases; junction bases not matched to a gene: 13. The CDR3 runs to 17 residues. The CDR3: CSARPGLAGLSQYTQYF. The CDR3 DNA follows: TGCAGTGCTAGACCGGGACTAGCGGGCCTTTCACAATATACGCAGTATTTT.

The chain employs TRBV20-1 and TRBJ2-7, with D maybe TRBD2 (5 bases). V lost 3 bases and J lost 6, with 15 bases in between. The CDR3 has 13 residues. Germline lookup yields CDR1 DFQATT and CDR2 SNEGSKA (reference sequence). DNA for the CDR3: TGCAGTGCTAGGCCGGGGTTGGAGGCCGAGCAGTACTTC. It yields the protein CSARPGLEAEQYF.

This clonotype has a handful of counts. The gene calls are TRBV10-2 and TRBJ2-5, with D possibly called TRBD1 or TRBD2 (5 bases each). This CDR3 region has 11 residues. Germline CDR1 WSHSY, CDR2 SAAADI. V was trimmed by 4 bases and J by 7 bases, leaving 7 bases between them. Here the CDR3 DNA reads TGCGCCAGCAGTGGTGGGGGGACCCAGTACTTC. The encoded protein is CASSGGGTQYF.

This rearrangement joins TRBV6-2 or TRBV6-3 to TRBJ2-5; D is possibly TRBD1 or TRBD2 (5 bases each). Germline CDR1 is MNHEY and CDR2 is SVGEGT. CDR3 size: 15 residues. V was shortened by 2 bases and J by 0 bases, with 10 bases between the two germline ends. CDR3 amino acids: CASSYRDPYQETQYF. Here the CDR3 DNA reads TGTGCCAGCAGTTACAGGGACCCGTACCAAGAGACCCAGTACTTC.